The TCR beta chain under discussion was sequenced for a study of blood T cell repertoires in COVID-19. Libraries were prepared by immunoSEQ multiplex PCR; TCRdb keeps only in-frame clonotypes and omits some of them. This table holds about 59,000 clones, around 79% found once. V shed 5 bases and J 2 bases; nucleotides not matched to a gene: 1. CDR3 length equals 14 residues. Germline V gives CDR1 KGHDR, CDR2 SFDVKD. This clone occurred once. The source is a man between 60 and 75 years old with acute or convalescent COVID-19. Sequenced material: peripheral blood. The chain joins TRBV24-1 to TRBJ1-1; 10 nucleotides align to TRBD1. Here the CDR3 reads CATSGTGGNTEAFF. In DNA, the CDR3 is TGTGCCACCAGTGGGACAGGGGGTAACACTGAAGCTTTCTTT.